This passage covers 19 T cell receptor beta chains from one sample sequenced in a study of T-cell reconstitution after alpha-beta-depleted transplantation in children (dated by TCRdb to the mid-2010s). The library was made by PCR. The data were produced on an Illumina HiSeq 2500. Molecular barcoding was employed in the preparation of TCR libraries, with unique molecular identifiers being used to normalize TCRbeta repertoire quantification. The public sequencing data were trimmed at Q25 with fastp and processed into clonotypes with MiXCR by TCRdb, which kept only in-frame beta chains. Each CDR3 protein gets just one entry, which takes the most common genes and DNA from the rows behind it. Here the sample has 450,000 to 600,000 distinct CDR3 sequences; 15% to 20% occur a single time. The top ten clonotypes cover 2.5% to 3.5% of the sample. The source was PBMCs from the stem cell graft donor, collected from the stem cell graft. These receptors were obtained from a human donor who donated a stem cell graft to a child with acute lymphoblastic leukemia.

The chain combines TRBV4-2 with TRBJ2-7; D possibly corresponds to TRBD2 (5 bases). Germline V gene sequence: CDR1 LGHNA, CDR2 YNFKEQ. V shed 0 bases and J shed 5 bases, with 5 bases lying between them. The CDR3 loop spans 12 amino acids. CDR3 bases: TGTGCCAGCAGCCAAGATAGCGACGAGCAGTACTTC. Residues: CASSQDSDEQYF.

This clonotype has a handful of counts. The genes are TRBV20-1 and TRBJ2-1, with no clear D. The ends were cut back, 2 bases at V and 0 bases at J, with 8 bases in the middle. The CDR3 extends over 14 amino acids. Germline loops: CDR1 DFQATT, CDR2 SNEGSKA (reference sequence). CDR3: CSARFWRSYNEQFF. The CDR3 bases are TGCAGTGCTAGATTCTGGCGCTCCTACAATGAGCAGTTCTTC.

In this sample, this clonotype turned up a few times. The chain carries TRBV7-2 and TRBJ1-4; TRBD1 matches 8 bases. CDR1 SGHTA and CDR2 FQGNSA come from the germline V gene. Trimming cost V 2 bases and J 6 bases; bases outside gene matches: 5. The length of the CDR3 is 15 residues. This CDR3 reads CASSLRDRSDEKLFF. The CDR3 nucleotides read TGTGCCAGCAGCTTACGGGACAGGTCGGATGAAAAACTGTTTTTT.

The chain carries TRBV12-3 or TRBV12-4 and TRBJ2-7; D may be TRBD1 (6 bases). This CDR3 region has 12 residues. V lost 6 bases, J lost 5 bases, and 11 bases lay in between. The CDR3 region is CASSYRDHEQYF. The CDR3 region has the DNA TGTGCCAGCAGCTACAGGGACCACGAGCAGTACTTC.

The chain recombines TRBV7-2 with TRBJ1-5, with a weak D call TRBD1 (5 bases). Germline assignment: CDR1 SGHTA and CDR2 FQGNSA. Trimming removed 2 bases at V and 3 bases at J, with 11 bases between. The CDR3 extends over 15 amino acids. The CDR3 coding sequence is TGTGCCAGCAGCTTATATTCACAGGACAATCAGCCCCAGCATTTT. As protein: CASSLYSQDNQPQHF.

Turning to this clonotype: The junction departs from the called germline gene at one end, perhaps through a read error. This chain joins TRBV4-1 and TRBJ2-7; D tentatively fits TRBD1 or TRBD2 (6 bases each). The CDR3 is 15 amino acids. CDR1 is MGHRA, CDR2 YSYEKL, per germline. The CDR3 region is CASSQGGSRIGEQYF. The DNA of the CDR3 is TGCGCCAGCAGTCAAGGGGGGTCCAGGATAGGCGAGCAGTACTTC.

A few counts support this clonotype. The CDR3 sequence is CASSPLGREFTYEQYF. The CDR3 DNA is TGTGCCAGCAGCCCCTTGGGGCGGGAGTTTACCTACGAGCAGTACTTC. The chain combines TRBV7-8 with TRBJ2-7; 7 nucleotides agree with TRBD2. Losses at the gene ends were 5 bases for V and 2 bases for J; bases not matched to a gene: 12. Germline CDR1 reads SGHVS; CDR2 reads FQNEAQ. The CDR3 consists of 16 residues.

There are a few counts of this clonotype. The V and J genes are TRBV27 and TRBJ2-7; 7 positions agree with TRBD2. Germline CDR1 reads MNHEY; CDR2 reads SMNVEV (reference sequence). The CDR3 is 14 residues long. V was pared by 6 bases and J by 3 bases, with 8 bases of the junction left unmatched. The chain's CDR3 is CASSYAGRDYEQYF. CDR3 nucleotide sequence: TGTGCCAGCAGCTATGCAGGGAGGGACTACGAGCAGTACTTC.

In regard to this clonotype: One end of the junction varies from germline; a read error may be responsible. The chain links TRBV6-1 to TRBJ1-5; D is undetermined. This CDR3 region has 13 residues. The germline V gene encodes CDR1 MNHNS and CDR2 SASEGT. CDR3 residues: CASSSRSKQPQHF. In DNA, the CDR3 is TGTGCCAGCAGCTCCAGGAGCAAACAGCCCCAGCATTTT.

The chain employs TRBV6-6 and TRBJ2-1; 11 bases fit TRBD2. V lost 6 bases and J lost 8; bases outside the gene matches: 9. The CDR3 is 15 amino acids. Germline loops: CDR1 MNHNY, CDR2 SVGAGI (reference sequence). The CDR3 DNA sequence: TGTGCCAGCAGGTATACTAGCGGGAGTTTCCATGAGCAGTTCTTC. As protein: CASRYTSGSFHEQFF.

The J gene is TRBJ2-3, the V gene TRBV5-1, with D perhaps matching TRBD1 (6 bases). The CDR3 spans 16 residues. Trimming stripped 0 bases from V and 2 bases from J, with 13 bases between. Germline V gene data show CDR1 as SGHRS and CDR2 as YFSETQ. The CDR3 spells CASSLARGALTDTQYF. The DNA of the CDR3 is TGCGCCAGCAGCTTGGCCAGGGGCGCCCTCACAGATACGCAGTATTTT.

The chain uses TRBV7-6 and TRBJ2-7, with D possibly matching TRBD2 (5 bases). Trimming took off 2 bases at V and 5 bases at J, with 10 bases between the two ends. The CDR3 is made up of 13 amino acids. From germline, CDR1 is SGHVS and CDR2 FNYEAQ. DNA for the CDR3: TGTGCCAGCAGCTTATCGGAGGACCACGAGCAGTACTTC. Amino acids: CASSLSEDHEQYF. The full variable domain, with the rest looked up from reference TRBV7-6 and TRBJ2-7, is GAGVSQSPRYKVTKRGQDVALRCDPISGHVSLYWYRQALGQGPEFLTYFNYEAQQDKSGLPNDRFSAERPEGSISTLTIQRTEQRDSAMYRCASSLSEDHEQYFGPGTRLTVT.

This clonotype was picked up a small number of times. This rearrangement joins TRBV7-6 to TRBJ1-5; D not certain. Looked up from germline, CDR1 is SGHVS and CDR2 is FNYEAQ. Trimming stripped 2 bases from V and 0 bases from J, with 14 bases between. This CDR3 comprises 17 residues. CDR3 sequence reads: CASSLKQNNNSNQPQHF. In DNA form, the CDR3 reads TGTGCCAGCAGCTTAAAACAGAATAATAATAGCAATCAGCCCCAGCATTTT.

This clonotype has just a few counts. The chain joins TRBV11-2 to TRBJ2-1, with 14 bases aligning to TRBD2. The CDR3 runs 15 residues. Germline lookup yields CDR1 SGHAT and CDR2 FQNNGV. The J segment lost 8 bases and the V segment lost 6 bases, leaving 6 bases of the junction unmatched. This CDR3 is CASRTSGRAFDEQFF. CDR3 nucleotide sequence: TGTGCCAGCAGGACTAGCGGGAGGGCCTTTGATGAGCAGTTCTTC.

V gene TRBV25-1 combines with J gene TRBJ2-1, with 10 bases identical to TRBD2. CDR1 MGHDK and CDR2 SYGVNS come from the germline V gene. V lost 0 bases to trimming and J lost 5 bases; unmatched junction nucleotides: 4. The CDR3 is made up of 16 amino acids. The CDR3: CASSEYGLAGDNEQFF. The CDR3 nucleotides read TGTGCCAGCAGTGAATACGGGCTAGCGGGAGACAATGAGCAGTTCTTC.

CDR3 region: CSARDRGRSVGETQYF. The CDR3 DNA reads TGCAGTGCTAGAGATCGAGGACGGTCGGTCGGAGAGACCCAGTACTTC. V and J are TRBV20-1 and TRBJ2-5, with D uncertain. V was shortened by 0 bases and J by 4 bases, with 18 bases between the two germline ends. Germline V gene lookup returns CDR1 DFQATT and CDR2 SNEGSKA (reference sequence). The CDR3 extends over 16 amino acids.

V gene TRBV3-1 combines with J gene TRBJ2-7; possible D gene TRBD1, 5 bases. Trimming took 3 bases from V and 2 from J, leaving 17 bases between them. The CDR3 spans 16 residues. The germline gives CDR1 LGHDT, CDR2 YNNKEL (reference sequence). The CDR3 is CASSHRSDRATYEQYF. CDR3 bases: TGTGCCAGCAGCCACAGATCAGACAGAGCCACCTACGAGCAGTACTTC.

This clonotype was seen at least ten times. V usage is TRBV29-1 and J usage is TRBJ2-5, with 10 bases lining up with TRBD1. The CDR3 consists of 13 residues. V dropped 5 bases and J dropped 2; count of bases not matched to a gene: 2. Looked up from germline, CDR1 is SQVTM and CDR2 is ANQGSEA. CDR3 nucleotide sequence: TGCAGCGTTAGGACAGGGGGACAAGAGACCCAGTACTTC. This translates into CSVRTGGQETQYF.

A few counts support this clonotype. This chain links TRBV12-3 or TRBV12-4 with TRBJ1-2; D gene uncertain. The CDR3 is 13 residues long. V was pared by 2 bases and J by 8 bases, with 12 bases between. The chain's CDR3 is CASSLPPGGGYTF. For the CDR3, the DNA is TGTGCCAGCAGTTTACCTCCGGGAGGGGGCTACACCTTC.